These 2 T cell receptor beta chains originate from one sample sequenced in a study of control samples from healthy donors and cancer patients. Generated by immunoSEQ multiplex PCR, the TCRdb table keeps only in-frame clones and is missing some. In the table there are tens of thousands of clones, around 87% of which are singletons. Specimen: PBMCs. The receptors were sampled from a woman aged 45-60 years with head and neck cancer.

The chain carries TRBV27 and TRBJ1-1, with unresolved D. Germline V gene lookup returns CDR1 MNHEY and CDR2 SMNVEV (reference sequence). The CDR3 contains 13 residues. With 4 bases removed from V and 8 bases from J, the gap between germline ends came to 14 bases. The CDR3 region is CASSSMGPGEAFF. CDR3 DNA: TGTGCCAGCAGTTCCATGGGCCCCGGGGAAGCTTTCTTT.

The chain carries TRBV3-1 (or the pseudogene TRBV3-2) and TRBJ2-6; D gene ambiguous. The CDR3 is 15 residues long. The ends were cut back, 1 base at V and 2 bases at J, with 6 bases in the middle. Germline assignment: CDR1 LGHDT and CDR2 YNNKEL (reference sequence). The CDR3 bases are TGTGCCAGCAGCCAAGGGCGTCCTGGGGCCAACGTCCTGACTTTC. Protein product: CASSQGRPGANVLTF.